A selection of T cell receptor beta chains follows, all from one sample in a study of T-cell reconstitution after alpha-beta-depleted transplantation in children. TCRdb independently ran MiXCR on the PCR reads; one entry per CDR3 protein. The repertoire holds about 540,000 distinct CDR3 sequences, with approximately 30% as singletons. Source: PBMCs, taken before TCRalphabeta/CD19-depleted stem cell transplant. These receptors originate from a boy under two years old with Wiskott-Aldrich syndrome, due to receive a stem cell transplant. CDR3s include the opening cysteine and the closing phenylalanine or tryptophan. D genes are given only for firm matches. Rows may omit the clone size; those that give it use once, few, many or a size class.

CDR3 protein: CASSLARGGTPTNEQFF
CDR3 DNA: TGCGCCAGCAGCTTGGCAAGGGGGGGGACCCCGACCAATGAGCAGTTCTTC
V gene: TRBV5-1
J gene: TRBJ2-1
D gene: .
clone size: few
CDR3 length: 17

CDR3 protein: CASSQGQGEDTQYF
CDR3 DNA: TGCGCCAGCAGCCAAGGGCAGGGGGAAGATACGCAGTATTTT
V gene: TRBV4-1
J gene: TRBJ2-3
D gene: TRBD1
clone size: few
CDR3 length: 14

CDR3 protein: CATSRVTSSYNEQFF
CDR3 DNA: TGTGCCACCAGCAGAGTAACGAGCTCCTACAATGAGCAGTTCTTC
V gene: TRBV15
J gene: TRBJ2-1
D gene: .
clone size: few
CDR3 length: 15

CDR3 protein: CASTYSGYNEQFF
CDR3 DNA: TGTGCCAGCACTTATTCGGGGTACAATGAGCAGTTCTTC
V gene: TRBV28
J gene: TRBJ2-1
D gene: .
clone size: .
CDR3 length: 13

CDR3 protein: CASSLEGSLSYEQYF
CDR3 DNA: TGCGCCAGCAGCTTGGAAGGGAGCCTCTCCTACGAGCAGTACTTC
V gene: TRBV5-1
J gene: TRBJ2-7
D gene: .
clone size: .
CDR3 length: 15

CDR3 protein: CASSPYLGGTYEQYF
CDR3 DNA: TGTGCCAGTAGCCCCTACCTCGGAGGAACCTACGAGCAGTACTTC
V gene: TRBV19
J gene: TRBJ2-7
D gene: .
clone size: .
CDR3 length: 15

CDR3 protein: CASSYSPPREGLVYEQYF
CDR3 DNA: TGTGCCAGCAGTTACTCCCCCCCACGGGAGGGATTGGTCTACGAGCAGTACTTC
V gene: TRBV6-5
J gene: TRBJ2-7
D gene: TRBD2
clone size: few
CDR3 length: 18

CDR3 protein: CSATDRPHTEAFF
CDR3 DNA: TGCAGTGCCACGGACAGGCCCCACACTGAAGCTTTCTTT
V gene: TRBV20-1
J gene: TRBJ1-1
D gene: TRBD1
clone size: once
CDR3 length: 13

CDR3 protein: CASMIRDRYEQYF
CDR3 DNA: TGTGCCAGCATGATCAGAGACCGCTACGAGCAGTACTTC
V gene: TRBV6-1
J gene: TRBJ2-7
D gene: .
clone size: once
CDR3 length: 13

CDR3 protein: CASSYRHEQYF
CDR3 DNA: TGTGCCAGCAGTTACCGGCACGAGCAGTACTTC
V gene: TRBV6-5
J gene: TRBJ2-7
D gene: .
clone size: few
CDR3 length: 11

CDR3 protein: CSVGQGVITDTQYF
CDR3 DNA: TGCAGCGTGGGACAGGGGGTTATCACAGATACGCAGTATTTT
V gene: TRBV29-1
J gene: TRBJ2-3
D gene: TRBD1
clone size: .
CDR3 length: 14

CDR3 protein: CASKGSAYNEQFF
CDR3 DNA: TGTGCCAGTAAAGGGAGCGCCTACAATGAGCAGTTCTTC
V gene: TRBV6-1
J gene: TRBJ2-1
D gene: .
clone size: .
CDR3 length: 13

CDR3 protein: CASSEGLWGSSDTQYF
CDR3 DNA: TGTGCCAGCAGTGAAGGACTATGGGGGAGCTCAGATACGCAGTATTTT
V gene: TRBV6-1
J gene: TRBJ2-3
D gene: .
clone size: .
CDR3 length: 16

CDR3 protein: CATSLFRTSDEQFF
CDR3 DNA: TGTGCCACCAGTTTATTCCGGACTAGCGATGAGCAGTTCTTC
V gene: TRBV12-3/TRBV12-4
J gene: TRBJ2-1
D gene: TRBD2
clone size: .
CDR3 length: 14

CDR3 protein: CASSPLPSTGSNYGYTF
CDR3 DNA: TGTGCCAGCTCACCATTGCCCTCAACGGGGTCTAACTATGGCTACACCTTC
V gene: TRBV18
J gene: TRBJ1-2
D gene: .
clone size: few
CDR3 length: 17

CDR3 protein: CASSSVGLNTEAFF
CDR3 DNA: TGCGCCAGCAGCTCGGTCGGCTTGAACACTGAAGCTTTCTTT
V gene: TRBV5-1
J gene: TRBJ1-1
D gene: .
clone size: .
CDR3 length: 14

CDR3 protein: CASSIRGRNQPQHF
CDR3 DNA: TGTGCCAGTAGTATTAGGGGACGCAATCAGCCCCAGCATTTT
V gene: TRBV19
J gene: TRBJ1-5
D gene: .
clone size: .
CDR3 length: 14

CDR3 protein: CASTIAGPFYNEQFF
CDR3 DNA: TGTGCCAGCACAATAGCGGGACCTTTCTACAATGAGCAGTTCTTC
V gene: TRBV6-1
J gene: TRBJ2-1
D gene: TRBD2
clone size: .
CDR3 length: 15

CDR3 protein: CASSVDPVNEQFF
CDR3 DNA: TGTGCCAGCAGCGTAGATCCCGTGAATGAGCAGTTCTTC
V gene: TRBV9
J gene: TRBJ2-1
D gene: .
clone size: .
CDR3 length: 13

CDR3 protein: CASSQVASEETQYF
CDR3 DNA: TGTGCCAGCAGCCAAGTGGCTAGCGAAGAGACCCAGTACTTC
V gene: TRBV4-2
J gene: TRBJ2-5
D gene: .
clone size: .
CDR3 length: 14

CDR3 protein: CAISESGGTGTEQYF
CDR3 DNA: TGTGCCATCAGTGAGTCCGGGGGGACAGGGACCGAGCAGTACTTC
V gene: TRBV10-3
J gene: TRBJ2-7
D gene: TRBD1
clone size: .
CDR3 length: 15

CDR3 protein: CASSLVQGATGELFF
CDR3 DNA: TGTGCCAGCAGCTTAGTTCAGGGGGCCACCGGGGAGCTGTTTTTT
V gene: TRBV11-2
J gene: TRBJ2-2
D gene: TRBD1
clone size: many
CDR3 length: 15

CDR3 protein: CASSLLQGPHNSEQFF
CDR3 DNA: TGCGCCAGCAGCCTGTTACAGGGGCCCCACAATAGTGAGCAGTTCTTC
V gene: TRBV5-1
J gene: TRBJ2-1
D gene: TRBD1
clone size: .
CDR3 length: 16

CDR3 protein: CATSRDGTGYGNTIYF
CDR3 DNA: TGTGCCACCAGCAGAGATGGGACAGGCTATGGAAACACCATATATTTT
V gene: TRBV15
J gene: TRBJ1-3
D gene: TRBD1
clone size: .
CDR3 length: 16

CDR3 protein: CASGTGDTQYF
CDR3 DNA: TGTGCCAGCGGTACTGGAGATACGCAGTATTTT
V gene: TRBV2
J gene: TRBJ2-3
D gene: .
clone size: once
CDR3 length: 11

CDR3 protein: CSAGGPSTEAFF
CDR3 DNA: TGCAGTGCCGGTGGGCCCTCCACTGAAGCTTTCTTT
V gene: TRBV20-1
J gene: TRBJ1-1
D gene: .
clone size: .
CDR3 length: 12

CDR3 protein: CASSLARANNEQFF
CDR3 DNA: TGTGCCAGCAGTTTGGCCAGGGCCAACAATGAGCAGTTCTTC
V gene: TRBV12-3/TRBV12-4
J gene: TRBJ2-1
D gene: .
clone size: .
CDR3 length: 14

CDR3 protein: CSAPRESRETQYF
CDR3 DNA: TGCAGCGCCCCGCGGGAGTCTCGAGAGACCCAGTACTTC
V gene: TRBV20-1
J gene: TRBJ2-5
D gene: TRBD2
clone size: many
CDR3 length: 13

CDR3 protein: CASRPAGGAKNIQYF
CDR3 DNA: TGTGCCTCACGCCCAGCGGGAGGAGCCAAAAACATTCAGTACTTC
V gene: TRBV2
J gene: TRBJ2-4
D gene: TRBD2
clone size: few
CDR3 length: 15

CDR3 protein: CASRGGVGYGYTF
CDR3 DNA: TGTGCCAGCAGGGGCGGGGTTGGCTATGGCTACACCTTC
V gene: TRBV21-1
J gene: TRBJ1-2
D gene: .
clone size: few
CDR3 length: 13

CDR3 protein: CATSTPGLGRSEQFF
CDR3 DNA: TGTGCCACCAGCACTCCGGGACTAGGGCGAAGTGAGCAGTTCTTC
V gene: TRBV15
J gene: TRBJ2-1
D gene: TRBD2
clone size: few
CDR3 length: 15

CDR3 protein: CASSPFTTSTDTQYF
CDR3 DNA: TGTGCCAGCAGCCCGTTCACCACTAGCACAGATACGCAGTATTTT
V gene: TRBV11-2
J gene: TRBJ2-3
D gene: .
clone size: .
CDR3 length: 15

CDR3 protein: CASSPTGIFRAFF
CDR3 DNA: TGTGCCAGCAGCCCCACAGGGATCTTCCGAGCTTTCTTT
V gene: TRBV28
J gene: TRBJ1-1
D gene: .
clone size: .
CDR3 length: 13

CDR3 protein: CASSTGDKLNEQFF
CDR3 DNA: TGTGCCAGCAGCACGGGGGACAAACTCAATGAGCAGTTCTTC
V gene: TRBV9
J gene: TRBJ2-1
D gene: .
clone size: few
CDR3 length: 14

CDR3 protein: CASSLPGQGFRYTDTQYF
CDR3 DNA: TGTGCCAGCAGTTTGCCGGGACAGGGATTCCGGTACACAGATACGCAGTATTTT
V gene: TRBV6-2/TRBV6-3
J gene: TRBJ2-3
D gene: TRBD1
clone size: few
CDR3 length: 18

CDR3 protein: CAISGRGELFF
CDR3 DNA: TGTGCCATCAGCGGGAGAGGGGAGCTGTTTTTT
V gene: TRBV10-3
J gene: TRBJ2-2
D gene: .
clone size: .
CDR3 length: 11

CDR3 protein: CASSSRQGQTQYF
CDR3 DNA: TGCGCCAGCAGCTCGCGACAGGGACAGACCCAGTACTTC
V gene: TRBV4-1
J gene: TRBJ2-5
D gene: TRBD1
clone size: few
CDR3 length: 13

CDR3 protein: CASSLLRPILSTGELFF
CDR3 DNA: TGTGCCAGCAGCTTATTACGACCCATCCTGAGCACCGGGGAGCTGTTTTTT
V gene: TRBV7-9
J gene: TRBJ2-2
D gene: .
clone size: .
CDR3 length: 17

CDR3 protein: CASSPIRGIYGYTF
CDR3 DNA: TGTGCCAGCAGCCCGATAAGGGGGATCTATGGCTACACCTTC
V gene: TRBV27
J gene: TRBJ1-2
D gene: .
clone size: few
CDR3 length: 14

CDR3 protein: CASSLSRDSYEQYF
CDR3 DNA: TGCGCCAGCAGCTTGTCCAGGGACTCCTACGAGCAGTACTTC
V gene: TRBV5-1
J gene: TRBJ2-7
D gene: .
clone size: .
CDR3 length: 14

CDR3 protein: CASNPLGGRGFGAQYF
CDR3 DNA: TGTGCCAGCAACCCGCTTGGTGGACGGGGCTTTGGGGCCCAGTACTTC
V gene: TRBV7-6
J gene: TRBJ2-5
D gene: .
clone size: .
CDR3 length: 16